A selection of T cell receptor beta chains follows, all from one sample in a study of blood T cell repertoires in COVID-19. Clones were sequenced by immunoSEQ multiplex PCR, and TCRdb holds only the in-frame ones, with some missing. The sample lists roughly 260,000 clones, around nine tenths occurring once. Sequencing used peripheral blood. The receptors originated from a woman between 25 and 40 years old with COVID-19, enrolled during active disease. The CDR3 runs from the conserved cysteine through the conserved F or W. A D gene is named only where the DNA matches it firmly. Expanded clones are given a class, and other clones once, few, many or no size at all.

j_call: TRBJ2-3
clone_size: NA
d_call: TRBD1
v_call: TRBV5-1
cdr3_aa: CASSWGDRDTDTQYF
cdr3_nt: TGCGCCAGCAGCTGGGGGGACAGGGACACAGATACGCAGTATTTT

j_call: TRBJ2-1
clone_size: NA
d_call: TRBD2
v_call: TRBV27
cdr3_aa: CASSPRLAGVVNEQFF
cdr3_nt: TGTGCCAGCAGTCCTCGACTAGCGGGAGTGGTCAATGAGCAGTTCTTC

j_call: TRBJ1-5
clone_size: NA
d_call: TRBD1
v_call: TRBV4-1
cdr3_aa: CASSQPTGGYQPQHF
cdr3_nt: TGCGCCAGCAGCCAACCTACAGGGGGCTATCAGCCCCAGCATTTT

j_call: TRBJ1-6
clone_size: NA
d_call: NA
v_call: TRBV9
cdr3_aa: CASSVEGVYNSPLHF
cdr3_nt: TGTGCCAGCAGCGTAGAGGGAGTGTATAATTCACCCCTCCACTTT

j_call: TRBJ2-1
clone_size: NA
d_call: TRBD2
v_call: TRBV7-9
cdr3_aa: CASSPRAGGPYEQFF
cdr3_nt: TGTGCCAGCAGCCCGCGGGCGGGAGGGCCGTATGAGCAGTTCTTC

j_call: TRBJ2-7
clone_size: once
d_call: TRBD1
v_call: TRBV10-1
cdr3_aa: CASSDGGQGATYEQYF
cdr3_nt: TGCGCCAGCAGTGATGGCGGACAGGGGGCAACCTACGAGCAGTACTTC

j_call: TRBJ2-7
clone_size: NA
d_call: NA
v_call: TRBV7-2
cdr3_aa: CASSLGGAEYF
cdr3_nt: TGTGCCAGCAGCCTTGGAGGAGCGGAGTACTTC

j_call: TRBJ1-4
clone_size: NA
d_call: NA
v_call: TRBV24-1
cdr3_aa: CATSPIGPERGEDEKLFF
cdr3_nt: TGTGCCACCAGTCCCATCGGGCCGGAACGGGGAGAAGATGAAAAACTGTTTTTT

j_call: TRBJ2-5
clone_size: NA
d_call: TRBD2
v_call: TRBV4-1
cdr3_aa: CASSQGPGGAGIKETQYF
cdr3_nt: TGCGCCAGCAGCCAAGGCCCCGGAGGAGCGGGGATTAAAGAGACCCAGTACTTC

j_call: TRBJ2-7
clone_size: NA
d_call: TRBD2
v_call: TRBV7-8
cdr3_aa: CASSLATGLVYEQYF
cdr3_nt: TGTGCCAGCAGCTTAGCCACGGGACTAGTGTACGAGCAGTACTTC

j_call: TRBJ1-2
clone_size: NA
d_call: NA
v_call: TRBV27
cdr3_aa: CASSFRTATHGYTF
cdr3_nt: TGTGCCAGCAGTTTCCGGACAGCCACCCATGGCTACACCTTC

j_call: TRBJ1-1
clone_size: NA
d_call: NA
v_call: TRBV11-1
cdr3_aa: CASSPWGDTEAFF
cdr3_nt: TGTGCCAGCAGCCCCTGGGGGGACACTGAAGCTTTCTTT

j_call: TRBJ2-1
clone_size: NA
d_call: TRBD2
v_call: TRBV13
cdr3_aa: CASSWRGSSGREFF
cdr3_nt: TGTGCCAGCAGCTGGAGGGGATCTAGCGGGAGGGAGTTCTTC

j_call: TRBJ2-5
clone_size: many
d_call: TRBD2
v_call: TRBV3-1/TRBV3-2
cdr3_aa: CASSPEDRREGRETQYF
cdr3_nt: TGTGCCAGCAGCCCCGAGGATCGGCGGGAGGGTCGGGAGACCCAGTACTTC

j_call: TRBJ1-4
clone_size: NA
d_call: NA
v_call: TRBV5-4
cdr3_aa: CASSLGGVSGEKLFF
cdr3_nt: TGTGCCAGCAGCTTGGGGGGAGTCTCGGGCGAAAAACTGTTTTTT

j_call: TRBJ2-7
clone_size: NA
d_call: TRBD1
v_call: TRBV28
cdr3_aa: CASSLLGGTYEQYF
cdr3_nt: TGTGCCAGCAGTTTATTAGGGGGCACCTACGAGCAGTACTTC

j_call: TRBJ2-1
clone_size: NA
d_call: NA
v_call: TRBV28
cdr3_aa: CASNVADIYNEQFF
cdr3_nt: TGTGCCAGCAACGTCGCGGACATCTACAATGAGCAGTTCTTC

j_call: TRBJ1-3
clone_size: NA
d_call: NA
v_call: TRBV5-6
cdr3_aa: CASSLPVSGNTIYF
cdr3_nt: TGTGCCAGCAGCTTGCCGGTCTCTGGAAACACCATATATTTT

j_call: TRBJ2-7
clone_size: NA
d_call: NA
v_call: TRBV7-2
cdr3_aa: CASSLNPYSNSYEQYF
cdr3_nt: TGTGCCAGCAGCTTAAATCCGTACAGCAATTCCTACGAGCAGTACTTC

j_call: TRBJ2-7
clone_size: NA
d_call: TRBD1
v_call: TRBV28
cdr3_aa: CASSLTGDLEQYF
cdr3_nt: TGTGCCAGCAGTCTTACAGGGGATCTCGAGCAGTACTTC

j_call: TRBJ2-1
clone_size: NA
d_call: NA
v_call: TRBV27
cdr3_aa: CASSLEIGQGQFF
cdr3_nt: TGTGCCAGCAGTTTAGAAATCGGGCAGGGGCAGTTCTTC

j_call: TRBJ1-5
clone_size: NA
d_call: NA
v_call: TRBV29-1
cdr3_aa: CSVGGGNQPQHF
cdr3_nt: TGCAGCGTTGGGGGGGGCAATCAGCCCCAGCATTTT

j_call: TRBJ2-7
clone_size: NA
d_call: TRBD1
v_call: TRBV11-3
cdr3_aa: CASRPGTGAPYEQYF
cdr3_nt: TGTGCCAGCAGGCCCGGGACAGGGGCCCCATACGAGCAGTACTTC

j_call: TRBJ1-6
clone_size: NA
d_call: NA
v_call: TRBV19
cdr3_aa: CASRTTGQSYNSPLHF
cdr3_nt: TGTGCCAGTAGGACGACAGGCCAATCCTATAATTCACCCCTCCACTTT

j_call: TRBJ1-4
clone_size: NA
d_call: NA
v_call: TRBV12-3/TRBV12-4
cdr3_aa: CASSFVGEKLFF
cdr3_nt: TGTGCCAGCAGTTTTGTCGGGGAAAAACTGTTTTTT

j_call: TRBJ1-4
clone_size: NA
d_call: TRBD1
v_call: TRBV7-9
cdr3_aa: CASSLGTGGEKLFF
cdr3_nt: TGTGCCAGCAGCTTGGGGACAGGAGGGGAAAAACTGTTTTTT

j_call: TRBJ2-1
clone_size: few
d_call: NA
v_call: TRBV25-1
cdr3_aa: CASTKPNSYNEQFF
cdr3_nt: TGTGCCAGCACGAAGCCGAACTCCTACAATGAGCAGTTCTTC

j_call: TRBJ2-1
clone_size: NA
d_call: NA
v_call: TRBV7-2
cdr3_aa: CASSSDYEDNEQFF
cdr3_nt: TGTGCCAGCAGCTCGGACTATGAAGACAATGAGCAGTTCTTC

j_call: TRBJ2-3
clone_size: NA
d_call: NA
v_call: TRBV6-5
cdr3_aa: CATTRRDTDTQYF
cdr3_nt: TGTGCCACGACTCGGCGGGACACAGATACGCAGTATTTT

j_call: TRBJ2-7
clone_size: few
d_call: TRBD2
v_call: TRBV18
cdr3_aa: CASSPTSGSPYEQYF
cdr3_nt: TGTGCCAGCTCGCCGACTAGCGGGAGCCCCTACGAGCAGTACTTC

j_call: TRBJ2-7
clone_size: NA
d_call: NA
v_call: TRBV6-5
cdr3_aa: CASSPQVLGGEQYF
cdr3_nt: TGTGCCAGCAGTCCACAGGTCCTCGGGGGAGAGCAGTACTTC

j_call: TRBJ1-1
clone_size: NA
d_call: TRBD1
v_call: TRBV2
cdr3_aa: CASTLRGQGRKNTEAFF
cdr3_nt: TGTGCCAGCACCTTGAGGGGGCAGGGTCGTAAGAACACTGAAGCTTTCTTT

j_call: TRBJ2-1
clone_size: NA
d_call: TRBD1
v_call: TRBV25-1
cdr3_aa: CASSRDRVKFF
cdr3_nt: TGTGCCAGCAGCCGGGACAGGGTTAAGTTCTTC

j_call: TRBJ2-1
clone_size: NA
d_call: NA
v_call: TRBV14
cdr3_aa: CASSLTLSSQVHEQFF
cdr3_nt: TGTGCCAGCAGCCTTACCTTATCGTCGCAGGTACATGAGCAGTTCTTC

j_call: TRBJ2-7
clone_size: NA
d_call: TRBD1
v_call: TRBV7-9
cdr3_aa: CASSPNPGQSSYEQYF
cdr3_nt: TGTGCCAGCAGCCCCAACCCGGGACAGAGCTCCTACGAGCAGTACTTC

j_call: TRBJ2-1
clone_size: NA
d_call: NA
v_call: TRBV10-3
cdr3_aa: CAISELALGDEQFF
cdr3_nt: TGTGCCATCAGTGAGTTGGCGCTAGGGGATGAGCAGTTCTTC

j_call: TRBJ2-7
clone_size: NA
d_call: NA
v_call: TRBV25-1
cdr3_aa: CASSAGVPYEQYF
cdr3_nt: TGTGCCAGCAGTGCGGGGGTCCCCTACGAGCAGTACTTC

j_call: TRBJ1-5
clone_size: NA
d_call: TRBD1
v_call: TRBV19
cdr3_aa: CASSIRTGGFFGNQPQHF
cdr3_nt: TGTGCCAGTAGTATCAGGACAGGGGGCTTTTTTGGCAATCAGCCCCAGCATTTT

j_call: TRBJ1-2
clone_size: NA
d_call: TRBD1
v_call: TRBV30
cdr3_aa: CAWSVGTGGLSFYGYTF
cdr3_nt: TGTGCCTGGAGTGTAGGGACAGGGGGGCTCTCGTTCTATGGCTACACCTTC

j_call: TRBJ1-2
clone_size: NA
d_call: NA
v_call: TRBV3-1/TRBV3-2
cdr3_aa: CASSPWDTANYGYTF
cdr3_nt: TGTGCCAGCAGCCCTTGGGACACTGCTAACTATGGCTACACCTTC

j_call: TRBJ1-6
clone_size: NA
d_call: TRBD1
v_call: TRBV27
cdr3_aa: CASSLTWDSLNSPLHF
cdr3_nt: TGTGCCAGCAGTTTAACATGGGACAGCCTGAATTCACCCCTCCACTTT

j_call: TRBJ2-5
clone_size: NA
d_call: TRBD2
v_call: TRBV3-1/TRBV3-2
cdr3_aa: CASSPGLAGGETQYF
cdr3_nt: TGTGCCAGCAGCCCCGGACTAGCGGGGGGAGAGACCCAGTACTTC

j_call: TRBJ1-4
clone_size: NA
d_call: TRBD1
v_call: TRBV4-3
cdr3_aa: CASSPDRGGEKLFF
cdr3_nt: TGCGCCAGCAGCCCTGACAGGGGGGGAGAAAAACTGTTTTTT

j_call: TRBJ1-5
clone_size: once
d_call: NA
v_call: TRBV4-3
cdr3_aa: CASSQDRAQPQHF
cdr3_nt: TGCGCCAGCAGCCAAGACAGGGCACAGCCCCAGCATTTT

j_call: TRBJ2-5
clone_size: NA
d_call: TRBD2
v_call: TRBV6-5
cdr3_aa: CASSYSMLAGKGTQYF
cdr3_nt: TGTGCCAGCAGTTACTCGATGTTAGCGGGAAAGGGGACCCAGTACTTC

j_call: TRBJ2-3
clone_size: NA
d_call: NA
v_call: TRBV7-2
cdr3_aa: CASSFPRTNTDTQYF
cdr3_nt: TGTGCCAGCAGCTTCCCGCGGACTAACACAGATACGCAGTATTTT

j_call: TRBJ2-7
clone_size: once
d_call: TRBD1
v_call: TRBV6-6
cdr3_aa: CASSYSISRGSEQYF
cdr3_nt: TGTGCCAGCAGTTACTCCATATCCAGGGGGTCCGAGCAGTACTTC

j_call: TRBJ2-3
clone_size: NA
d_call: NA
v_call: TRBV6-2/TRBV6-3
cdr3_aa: CASSYPPGVRGSTDTQYF
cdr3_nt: TGTGCCAGCAGTTACCCCCCGGGGGTGCGCGGGAGCACAGATACGCAGTATTTT

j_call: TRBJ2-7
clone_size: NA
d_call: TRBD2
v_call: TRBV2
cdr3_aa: CASSDLAVGVEQYF
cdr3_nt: TGTGCCAGCAGTGACCTAGCGGTCGGGGTCGAGCAGTACTTC

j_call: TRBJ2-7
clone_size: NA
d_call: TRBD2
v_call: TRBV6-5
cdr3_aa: CASSYRTSREYEQYF
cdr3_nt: TGTGCCAGCAGTTACAGGACTAGCAGAGAGTACGAGCAGTACTTC

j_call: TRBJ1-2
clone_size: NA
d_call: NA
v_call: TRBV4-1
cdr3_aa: CASSPVLTGLGYTF
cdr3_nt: TGCGCCAGCAGCCCCGTCCTAACAGGGTTGGGCTACACCTTC

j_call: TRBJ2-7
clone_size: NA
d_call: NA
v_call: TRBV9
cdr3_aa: CASSDGLDKTSEDEQYF
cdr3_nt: TGTGCCAGCAGTGATGGACTTGACAAGACCTCGGAGGACGAGCAGTACTTC

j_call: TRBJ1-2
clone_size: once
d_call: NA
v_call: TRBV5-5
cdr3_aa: CASSLTDYGYTF
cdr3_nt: TGTGCCAGCAGCTTGACGGACTATGGCTACACCTTC

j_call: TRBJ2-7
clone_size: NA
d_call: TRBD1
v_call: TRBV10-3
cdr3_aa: CAISERDRATYEQYF
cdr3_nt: TGTGCCATCAGTGAGAGGGACAGGGCAACCTACGAGCAGTACTTC

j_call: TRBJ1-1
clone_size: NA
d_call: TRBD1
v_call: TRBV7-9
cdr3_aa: CASSSSPQGAWAFF
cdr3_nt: TGTGCCAGCAGCTCCAGCCCACAGGGGGCGTGGGCTTTCTTT

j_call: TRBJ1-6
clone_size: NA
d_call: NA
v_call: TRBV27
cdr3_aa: CASSLSQHNSPLHF
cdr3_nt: TGTGCCAGCAGTTTATCACAGCACAATTCACCCCTCCACTTT

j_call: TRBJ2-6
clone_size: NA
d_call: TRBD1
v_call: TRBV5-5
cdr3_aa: CASSLIGTASGANVLTF
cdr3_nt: TGTGCCAGCAGCTTGATAGGGACAGCCTCTGGGGCCAACGTCCTGACTTTC

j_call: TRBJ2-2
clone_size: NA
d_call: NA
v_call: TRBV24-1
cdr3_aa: CATSDPQGTGELFF
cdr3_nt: TGTGCCACCAGTGATCCTCAGGGGACCGGGGAGCTGTTTTTT

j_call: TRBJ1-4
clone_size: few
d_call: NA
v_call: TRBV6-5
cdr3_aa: CASSRTATNEKLFF
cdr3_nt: TGTGCCAGCAGCCGTACAGCAACTAATGAAAAACTGTTTTTT